Listed here are 8 T cell receptor beta chains from one sample, sequenced in a study of blood T cell repertoires in COVID-19. The data were produced by immunoSEQ multiplex PCR, yet TCRdb's version contains in-frame clones alone and is incomplete. This table has roughly 120,000 clones, roughly 75% appearing once. Sequencing used peripheral blood. Receptors were obtained from a human donor in a cohort sampled during active or convalescent COVID-19.

The rearrangement joins TRBV6-2 or TRBV6-3 to TRBJ1-1, with 7 bases aligning to TRBD1. This CDR3 contains 19 residues. Germline CDR1 reads MNHEY; CDR2 reads SVGEGT. With 0 bases clipped from V and 0 bases from J, the junction kept 13 bases outside the gene matches. Here the CDR3 DNA reads TGTGCCAGCAGTTACTCGAGACAGGGAAATGTGTTCATGAACACTGAAGCTTTCTTT. It codes for CASSYSRQGNVFMNTEAFF.

The chain combines TRBV20-1 with TRBJ2-3; D is possibly TRBD1 (8 bases). Per the germline V gene, CDR1 is DFQATT and CDR2 is SNEGSKA (reference sequence). V lost 3 bases and J 13 bases, leaving 23 bases between the germline ends. The CDR3 is made up of 14 amino acids. This CDR3 is CSASGLAQGAGEYF. The CDR3 nucleotides are TGCAGTGCTAGTGGTCTGGCTCAGGGGGCGGGAGAGTATTTT.

This clone came up once. V gene TRBV7-3 combines with J gene TRBJ2-1, with 8 nucleotides matching TRBD2. CDR3 length: 14 amino acids. Losses at the gene ends were 3 bases for V and 8 bases for J; bases not matched to a gene: 6. Germline lookup yields CDR1 SGHTA and CDR2 FQGTGA. Here the CDR3 reads CASSFSGTRDEQFF. The CDR3 DNA reads TGTGCCAGCAGCTTTTCCGGGACTAGGGATGAGCAGTTCTTC. Filled out from reference TRBV7-3 and TRBJ2-1, the complete variable domain reads GAGVSQTPSNKVTEKGKYVELRCDPISGHTALYWYRQSLGQGPEFLIYFQGTGAADDSGLPNDRFFAVRPEGSVSTLKIQRTERGDSAVYLCASSFSGTRDEQFFGPGTRLTVL.

This clone was seen a few times. The genes are TRBV6-5 and TRBJ1-3; D is perhaps TRBD1 (5 bases). The CDR3 covers 16 residues. Germline V gene sequence: CDR1 MNHEY, CDR2 SVGAGI. Trimming stripped 0 bases from V and 4 bases from J, with 13 bases between. CDR3 nucleotides: TGTGCCAGCAGTTACTCTATCCCAGGGTGGGGAAACACCATATATTTT. This codes for CASSYSIPGWGNTIYF.

The rearrangement links TRBV14 to TRBJ2-2, with 9 bases matching TRBD2. From germline, CDR1 is SGHDN and CDR2 FVKESK. The CDR3 totals 18 residues. V lost 1 base, J lost 0 bases, and 6 bases stayed unmatched. CDR3 region: CASSQVRGGAPNTGELFF. In nucleotides, the CDR3 is TGTGCCAGCAGCCAAGTACGCGGGGGGGCCCCGAACACCGGGGAGCTGTTTTTT.

The V and J genes are TRBV7-2 and TRBJ2-7; TRBD1 matches at 7 bases. The V segment lost 5 bases and the J segment 1 base; nucleotides outside the gene matches: 8. Germline CDR1 is SGHTA and CDR2 is FQGNSA. The CDR3 is 15 amino acids. The CDR3 is CASSIPGTASYEQYF. CDR3 DNA sequence: TGTGCCAGCAGCATCCCCGGGACAGCTTCCTACGAGCAGTACTTC. The full variable domain, rest sourced from reference TRBV7-2 and TRBJ2-7, is GAGVSQSPSNKVTEKGKDVELRCDPISGHTALYWYRQSLGQGLEFLIYFQGNSAPDKSGLPSDRFSAERTGGSVSTLTIQRTQQEDSAVYLCASSIPGTASYEQYFGPGTRLTVT.

J is TRBJ2-5 and V is TRBV7-2; D is ambiguous. With 1 base removed from V and 7 bases from J, the gap between germline ends came to 10 bases. This CDR3 is 13 amino acids long. Germline V gene lookup returns CDR1 SGHTA and CDR2 FQGNSA. DNA of the CDR3: TGTGCCAGCAGCTTAGGATCGGCGGCGACCCAGTACTTC. Its translation: CASSLGSAATQYF.

The chain is built from TRBV5-1 and TRBJ2-1, with 10 bases aligning to TRBD1. The CDR3 totals 15 residues. The junction had 12 bases not matched to a gene; V was cut back by 4 bases and J by 11 bases. The germline gives CDR1 SGHRS, CDR2 YFSETQ. CDR3 protein: CASSIAGTGVDKQFF. For the CDR3, the DNA is TGCGCCAGCAGCATTGCCGGGACAGGGGTTGATAAGCAGTTCTTC.